This passage covers 27 T cell receptor beta chains from one sample sequenced in a study of T cells after posttransplantation cyclophosphamide. Using immunoSEQ multiplex PCR, the repertoire was profiled, and TCRdb retains in-frame clones only, with some absent. Here the sample spans tens of thousands of clones, 73% being singletons. Specimen: memory CD4+ T cells sorted from PBMCs. Receptors were obtained from an older woman in good health, CMV-negative, and a related stem cell transplant donor.

The V and J genes are TRBV5-6 and TRBJ1-1; D is unresolved. Germline CDR1 and CDR2: SGHDT and YYEEEE. Trimming took off 4 bases at V and 0 bases at J, with 7 bases between the two ends. The length of the CDR3 is 13 residues. In DNA, the CDR3 is TGTGCCAGCAGCGGCCAACTGAACACTGAAGCTTTCTTT. This translates into CASSGQLNTEAFF.

The J gene is TRBJ1-2, the V gene TRBV19; D might be TRBD1 (6 bases). V gave up 6 bases and J gave up 3 bases, with 8 bases separating them. The V gene's germline CDR1 is LNHDA and CDR2 SQIVND (reference sequence). CDR3 size: 12 residues. CDR3 bases: TGTGCCAGTAGCAGACAGGACTATGGCTACACCTTC. Translated: CASSRQDYGYTF.

The chain is built from TRBV5-1 and TRBJ2-3; D not resolved. With 3 bases removed from V and 8 bases from J, the gap between germline ends came to 10 bases. The CDR3 extends over 12 amino acids. Per germline, CDR1 SGHRS and CDR2 YFSETQ. The DNA of the CDR3 is TGCGCCAGCAGCTCGCCGTTCGGTACGCAGTATTTT. It specifies CASSSPFGTQYF.

CDR3 region: CASGPGAKNIQYF. DNA for the CDR3: TGTGCCAGCGGACCGGGGGCCAAAAACATTCAGTACTTC. The genes are TRBV9 and TRBJ2-4; tentative D call: TRBD2 (5 bases). V was trimmed by 7 bases and J by 1 base, leaving 9 bases between them. The CDR3 runs 13 residues. Germline CDR1 is SGDLS and CDR2 is YYNGEE.

Written as DNA, the CDR3 is TGTGCCAGCAGCTTGCTCCCTAGTAGGACAGATACGCAGTATTTT. Translation gives CASSLLPSRTDTQYF. J is TRBJ2-3 and V is TRBV7-2; D is unresolved. V lost 3 bases, J lost 3 bases, and 13 bases lay in between. The germline V gene encodes CDR1 SGHTA and CDR2 FQGNSA. The CDR3 is made up of 15 amino acids.

The chain uses TRBV10-3 and TRBJ1-4; D might be TRBD1 (5 bases). This CDR3 is 13 amino acids long. V lost 7 bases and J 5 bases, leaving 11 bases between the germline ends. Per germline, CDR1 ENHRY and CDR2 SYGVKD. The CDR3 loop reads CAITPDINEKLFF. The CDR3 region has the DNA TGTGCCATCACCCCGGACATAAATGAAAAACTGTTTTTT.

The genes are TRBV7-6 and TRBJ2-5; 8 positions match TRBD2. Near its end, the DNA agrees better with TRBJ2-7, so the J call may be wrong. The CDR3 covers 16 residues. Germline V gives CDR1 SGHVS, CDR2 FNYEAQ. The CDR3 spells CASSSAAGATSYEQYF. CDR3 nucleotides: TGTGCCAGCAGCTCCGCAGCGGGGGCGACATCCTACGAGCAGTACTTC.

V and J are TRBV7-9 and TRBJ2-3, with 8 bases matching TRBD2. This CDR3 has 19 residues. CDR1 and CDR2 (germline): SEHNR, FQNEAQ (reference sequence). V lost 5 bases, J lost 0 bases, and 16 bases stayed unmatched. CDR3 sequence (DNA): TGTGCCAGCAGCCCTCATCCGGCGGGAGGCGCCACTAGCACAGATACGCAGTATTTT. This gives the protein CASSPHPAGGATSTDTQYF.

This clone appeared a single time. The chain recombines TRBV28 with TRBJ1-2; no definite D call. Trimming pared 10 bases from V and 7 bases from J, leaving 13 bases between. Per germline, CDR1 MDHEN and CDR2 SYDVKM. The CDR3 is 11 amino acids. CDR3 protein: CATARRSGYTF. As DNA, the CDR3 is TGTGCCACAGCACGGAGGAGTGGCTACACCTTC.

V usage is TRBV28 and J usage is TRBJ1-3; D possibly corresponds to TRBD1 (5 bases). This CDR3 is built from 12 residues. Germline V gives CDR1 MDHEN, CDR2 SYDVKM. Trimming removed 10 bases at V and 2 bases at J, with 9 bases between. CDR3 residues: CATGGTGNTIYF. CDR3 DNA sequence: TGTGCCACCGGGGGTACTGGAAACACCATATATTTT.

This clone was observed once. The chain is built from TRBV10-3 and TRBJ2-3; possible D gene TRBD2, 6 bases. This CDR3 region has 13 residues. V lost 8 bases and J 5 bases, leaving 14 bases between the germline ends. Per germline, CDR1 ENHRY and CDR2 SYGVKD. The CDR3 nucleotides are TGTGCCATCGGGACTGCCGTGGGAGATACGCAGTATTTT. Protein sequence: CAIGTAVGDTQYF.

This clone was detected a few times. The V call is TRBV6-1, the J call TRBJ1-5; 8 bases agree with TRBD1. V gave up 6 bases and J gave up 2 bases; unmatched junction bases: 6. Germline V gene lookup returns CDR1 MNHNS and CDR2 SASEGT. The CDR3 loop spans 15 amino acids. CDR3 amino acids: CASSLPTGGNQPQHF. CDR3 in DNA: TGTGCCAGCAGCCTACCGACAGGGGGCAATCAGCCCCAGCATTTT.

The CDR3 region has the DNA TGCGCCAGCAGCTTGGTCCAGGGCCAGGGTTCACCCCTCCACTTT. This codes for CASSLVQGQGSPLHF. The chain is built from TRBV5-1 and TRBJ1-6, with a weak D call TRBD1 (5 bases). Trimming pared 0 bases from V and 9 bases from J, leaving 13 bases between. Germline V lookup: CDR1 SGHRS, CDR2 YFSETQ. This CDR3 has 15 residues.

The count of this clone is one. The V gene is TRBV7-2, the J gene TRBJ1-6; no clear D gene. Trimming took off 5 bases at V and 7 bases at J, with 6 bases between the two ends. There are 12 residues in the CDR3. Germline CDR1 SGHTA, CDR2 FQGNSA. The CDR3 protein is CASSPQNSPLHF. The CDR3 DNA sequence: TGTGCCAGCAGCCCACAGAATTCACCCCTCCACTTT.

This clone was counted once. The chain employs TRBV7-6 and TRBJ1-1; a weak D match, TRBD1 (5 bases). The CDR3 is made up of 16 amino acids. V lost 1 base and J lost 3, with 15 bases in between. In germline, CDR1 is SGHVS, CDR2 FNYEAQ. The CDR3 bases are TGTGCCAGCAGCTTAGGTTCGGGACTCACGTACACTGAAGCTTTCTTT. It yields the protein CASSLGSGLTYTEAFF.

The J gene is TRBJ2-5, the V gene TRBV7-2; D gene ambiguous. The J call may be in error: the DNA end matches TRBJ2-7 better. The germline CDR1 and CDR2 sequences are SGHTA and FQGNSA. The CDR3 runs to 15 residues. CDR3 in amino acids: CASSLARLMSYEQYF. CDR3 DNA: TGTGCCAGCAGCTTAGCGCGACTGATGTCCTACGAGCAGTACTTC.

The rearrangement links TRBV5-4 to TRBJ2-1; a possible D gene is TRBD1 (7 bases). The ends were cut back, 0 bases at V and 4 bases at J, with 11 bases in the middle. From germline, CDR1 is SGHNT and CDR2 YYREEE (reference sequence). The CDR3 loop spans 15 amino acids. The CDR3 reads CASSLGQGGYNEQFF. DNA for the CDR3: TGTGCCAGCAGCTTGGGTCAGGGGGGATACAATGAGCAGTTCTTC.

The chain is built from TRBV5-1 and TRBJ1-2, with 9 bases identical to TRBD1. Germline values: CDR1 SGHRS, CDR2 YFSETQ. This CDR3 has 14 residues. Trimming cost V 4 bases and J 4 bases; bases outside gene matches: 5. CDR3 sequence reads: CASSPPDRGYGYTF. CDR3 nucleotide sequence: TGCGCCAGCAGCCCTCCGGACAGGGGCTATGGCTACACCTTC.

V and J are TRBV25-1 and TRBJ2-2; 8 bases map to TRBD2. Germline V gene lookup returns CDR1 MGHDK and CDR2 SYGVNS. V lost 2 bases and J lost 4; bases outside the gene matches: 6. The CDR3 has 16 residues. The CDR3 loop reads CASSERGGHSTGELFF. In DNA form, the CDR3 reads TGTGCCAGCAGTGAACGGGGGGGGCATAGCACCGGGGAGCTGTTTTTT. Complete variable domain (other parts from reference TRBV25-1 and TRBJ2-2): EADIYQTPRYLVIGTGKKITLECSQTMGHDKMYWYQQDPGMELHLIHYSYGVNSTEKGDLSSESTVSRIRTEHFPLTLESARPSHTSQYLCASSERGGHSTGELFFGEGSRLTVL.

The gene calls are TRBV4-1 and TRBJ2-3, with D possibly being TRBD2 (6 bases). Germline V gene lookup returns CDR1 MGHRA and CDR2 YSYEKL. V was clipped by 3 bases and J by 1 base, with 11 bases between them. The CDR3 sequence is 15 residues long. The CDR3 reads CASSQSSGRTDTQYF. The CDR3, as DNA: TGCGCCAGCAGCCAGAGCAGCGGGCGCACAGATACGCAGTATTTT.

The rearrangement joins TRBV25-1 to TRBJ1-2; possibly TRBD1 for D (6 bases). Trimming took 8 bases from V and 3 from J, leaving 16 bases between them. Germline CDR1 MGHDK, CDR2 SYGVNS. This CDR3 has 14 amino acids. The CDR3 reads CASRKPGQDYGYTF. The CDR3 DNA follows: TGTGCCAGCCGAAAACCGGGACAAGACTATGGCTACACCTTC.

The count of this clone is one. V and J are TRBV29-1 and TRBJ2-2, with D possibly TRBD2 on 5 matching bases. Germline CDR1 is SQVTM and CDR2 is ANQGSEA. Between the trimmed V and J ends, which lost 5 bases and 2 bases, there was a span of 9 bases. This CDR3 comprises 13 residues. CDR3 sequence: CSVRGLNTGELFF. As DNA, the CDR3 is TGCAGCGTTCGAGGGTTAAACACCGGGGAGCTGTTTTTT.

The rearrangement joins TRBV25-1 to TRBJ1-1, with D possibly matching TRBD1 (5 bases). Germline CDR1 is MGHDK and CDR2 is SYGVNS. Trimming took 6 bases from V and 1 from J, leaving 15 bases between them. CDR3 length: 15 residues. CDR3 coding DNA: TGTGCCAGCAGGAGAGGACATGGGGCGAACACTGAAGCTTTCTTT. It specifies CASRRGHGANTEAFF.

The chain has TRBV27 and TRBJ1-2, with 9 nucleotides matching TRBD1. Per germline, CDR1 MNHEY and CDR2 SMNVEV (reference sequence). The V and J ends lost 6 bases and 8 bases, in that order; junction bases with no gene match: 10. The CDR3 runs 14 residues. The CDR3 spells CASRGTGTGYGYTF. The CDR3 nucleotides are TGTGCCAGCAGGGGGACAGGGACGGGCTACGGCTACACCTTC.

The rearrangement joins TRBV2 to TRBJ1-1, with 9 bases that match TRBD1. The germline CDR1 and CDR2 sequences are SNHLY and FYNNEI. The CDR3 length is 13 residues. J was trimmed by 11 bases and V by 3 bases; bases with no gene match: 7. The chain's CDR3 is CASSERGQGKAFF. The CDR3 DNA follows: TGTGCCAGCAGTGAGAGGGGACAGGGCAAGGCTTTCTTT.

This clone came up once. The rearrangement links TRBV7-8 to TRBJ2-7, with TRBD1 matching over 11 bases. J lost 7 bases, V lost 3 bases, and 2 bases had no gene match. Germline lookup yields CDR1 SGHVS and CDR2 FQNEAQ. CDR3 length: 13 amino acids. CDR3 sequence reads: CASSLDRGREQYF. The DNA for the CDR3 is TGTGCCAGCAGCTTGGACAGGGGGCGAGAGCAGTACTTC.

This clone was detected only once. The rearrangement links TRBV28 to TRBJ2-2; 12 bases are a match to TRBD2. Germline V gives CDR1 MDHEN, CDR2 SYDVKM. This CDR3 comprises 16 residues. V shed 6 bases and J 1 base; nucleotides not matched to a gene: 3. Written as DNA, the CDR3 is TGTGCCAGCAGGTTGACTAGCGGGGGGAACACCGGGGAGCTGTTTTTT. This codes for CASRLTSGGNTGELFF.